Shown below are 21 T cell receptor beta chains from a single sample sequenced in a study of radiotherapy plus CTLA-4 blockade in lung cancer. The protocol was immunoSEQ multiplex PCR, while the TCRdb copy is restricted to in-frame clones and leaves out a portion. The sample contains some 70,000 clones, around 86% of which appear only once. The source material was peripheral blood, sampled from a patient treated with radiotherapy plus ipilimumab. The receptor set was obtained from a human donor with non-small cell lung cancer who had a partial response to radiotherapy plus ipilimumab.

The chain uses TRBV5-4 and TRBJ2-2, with D maybe TRBD2 (5 bases). CDR1 and CDR2 (germline): SGHNT, YYREEE (reference sequence). The length of the CDR3 is 13 residues. Trimming cost V 10 bases and J 1 base, with 11 bases left between them. CDR3 region: CAAGEGNTGELFF. Here the CDR3 DNA reads TGTGCCGCCGGCGAGGGGAACACCGGGGAGCTGTTTTTT. The whole variable domain, remainder taken from reference TRBV5-4 and TRBJ2-2, is ETGVTQSPTHLIKTRGQQVTLRCSSQSGHNTVSWYQQALGQGPQFIFQYYREEENGRGNFPPRFSGLQFPNYSSELNVNALELDDSALYLCAAGEGNTGELFFGEGSRLTVL.

V and J are TRBV5-1 and TRBJ2-2; 7 bases agree with TRBD1. The CDR3 has 16 amino acids. Trimming took 5 bases from V and 4 from J; bases not matched to a gene: 11. The germline V gene has CDR1 SGHRS and CDR2 YFSETQ. The CDR3 here is CASRLTGERSTGELFF. DNA of the CDR3: TGCGCCAGCAGACTCACAGGGGAAAGAAGCACCGGGGAGCTGTTTTTT.

The chain couples TRBV25-1 to TRBJ2-1, with 7 bases identical to TRBD2. CDR1 MGHDK and CDR2 SYGVNS come from the germline V gene. The ends lost 2 bases at V and 1 base at J; junction bases unmatched: 5. This CDR3 has 16 residues. CDR3 DNA: TGTGCCAGCAGTGAAGCGAGCGGGGCTTCCTACAATGAGCAGTTCTTC. Protein sequence: CASSEASGASYNEQFF. Combining the CDR3 with reference TRBV25-1 and TRBJ2-1 gives the whole variable domain EADIYQTPRYLVIGTGKKITLECSQTMGHDKMYWYQQDPGMELHLIHYSYGVNSTEKGDLSSESTVSRIRTEHFPLTLESARPSHTSQYLCASSEASGASYNEQFFGPGTRLTVL.

The rearrangement uses TRBV4-1 and TRBJ2-7, with D possibly matching TRBD2 (6 bases). Germline values: CDR1 MGHRA, CDR2 YSYEKL. Between the trimmed V and J ends, which lost 1 base and 0 bases, there was a span of 16 bases. The CDR3 extends over 17 amino acids. CDR3: CASSQADWEASSYEQYF. The CDR3 coding sequence is TGCGCCAGCAGCCAAGCGGATTGGGAGGCGAGCTCCTACGAGCAGTACTTC.

The rearrangement uses TRBV2 and TRBJ2-2; tentatively, D is TRBD1 (5 bases). In germline, CDR1 is SNHLY, CDR2 FYNNEI. Trimming shortened V by 4 bases and J by 4 bases, and 13 bases separated the two germline ends. This CDR3 comprises 15 residues. CDR3 DNA: TGTGCCAGCAGTGTAGCCAGGGCCTCCACCGGGGAGCTGTTTTTT. This sequence encodes CASSVARASTGELFF.

This chain joins TRBV29-1 and TRBJ2-7, with 10 bases aligning to TRBD1. Germline V gene sequence: CDR1 SQVTM, CDR2 ANQGSEA. With 3 bases clipped from V and 3 bases from J, the junction kept 5 bases outside the gene matches. This CDR3 spans 14 amino acids. Written as DNA, the CDR3 is TGCAGCGTTGAGGGACAGGGGAATGTCTACGAGCAGTACTTC. As protein: CSVEGQGNVYEQYF.

The CDR3 region has the DNA TGTGCCAGCAGTTTGCGACAGGCAAACACTGAAGCTTTCTTT. Translated: CASSLRQANTEAFF. The chain links TRBV28 to TRBJ1-1, with a tentative D call TRBD1 (6 bases). The germline CDR1 and CDR2 sequences are MDHEN and SYDVKM. The CDR3 consists of 14 residues. Trimming took 3 bases from V and 2 from J, leaving 10 bases between them.

The sample holds one count of this clone. The chain joins TRBV5-1 to TRBJ2-6; D gene uncertain. Germline CDR1 and CDR2: SGHRS and YFSETQ. The CDR3 is made up of 13 amino acids. Trimming pared 5 bases from V and 0 bases from J, leaving 3 bases between. The CDR3 region has the DNA TGCGCCAGCAGTCTCTCTGGGGCCAACGTCCTGACTTTC. Translated, it gives CASSLSGANVLTF.

V gene TRBV5-1 combines with J gene TRBJ1-1; 7 nucleotides match TRBD1. CDR1 SGHRS and CDR2 YFSETQ come from the germline V gene. V was clipped by 5 bases and J by 4 bases; unmatched bases: 20. CDR3 length: 18 residues. The CDR3 nucleotides are TGCGCCAGCAGTGCGGGGAACACAGGGGCGCCCTTAGGCACTGAAGCTTTCTTT. Translating it yields CASSAGNTGAPLGTEAFF.

J is TRBJ1-5 and V is TRBV28, with TRBD1 as a possible D gene (5 bases). The CDR3 has 16 amino acids. The germline V gene encodes CDR1 MDHEN and CDR2 SYDVKM. Trimming stripped 6 bases from V and 1 base from J, with 16 bases between. CDR3 protein: CASRPGTPSSNQPQHF. CDR3 coding DNA: TGTGCCAGCAGGCCTGGGACTCCCTCGAGCAATCAGCCCCAGCATTTT.

This clone was seen once. The chain carries TRBV7-9 and TRBJ2-3; 10 positions match TRBD2. V lost 3 bases to trimming and J lost 1 base; unmatched junction nucleotides: 1. CDR1 SEHNR and CDR2 FQNEAQ come from the germline V gene (reference sequence). The CDR3 contains 15 residues. CDR3 sequence: CASSFLAGGTDTQYF. CDR3 coding DNA: TGTGCCAGCAGCTTCCTAGCGGGGGGCACAGATACGCAGTATTTT.

The chain joins TRBV2 to TRBJ2-5; 15 positions match TRBD2. The junction had 5 bases not matched to a gene; V was cut back by 6 bases and J by 0 bases. Germline V gene sequence: CDR1 SNHLY, CDR2 FYNNEI. The CDR3 spans 17 residues. DNA for the CDR3: TGTGCCAGCAGGGGAGGACTAGCGGGGGGGTACCAAGAGACCCAGTACTTC. This codes for CASRGGLAGGYQETQYF.

This clone was counted between two and nine times. The chain uses TRBV9 and TRBJ1-2; 7 bases are a match to TRBD1. This CDR3 region has 15 residues. Per germline, CDR1 SGDLS and CDR2 YYNGEE. The V segment lost 0 bases and the J segment 5 bases; nucleotides outside the gene matches: 7. The DNA of the CDR3 is TGTGCCAGCAGCGTAGAACCAGGGGGAGCGTATGGCTACACCTTC. Translation: CASSVEPGGAYGYTF.

V usage is TRBV19 and J usage is TRBJ1-5; 7 bases line up with TRBD1. The germline V gene encodes CDR1 LNHDA and CDR2 SQIVND (reference sequence). The CDR3 contains 14 residues. V shed 7 bases, J shed 2 bases, and the junction held 5 bases outside the gene matches. The CDR3: CASTIDRGNQPQHF. Here the CDR3 DNA reads TGTGCCAGTACCATAGACAGGGGCAATCAGCCCCAGCATTTT.

The chain joins TRBV28 to TRBJ2-2; 8 nucleotides align to TRBD2. Germline V gene lookup returns CDR1 MDHEN and CDR2 SYDVKM. This CDR3 has 14 residues. The J segment lost 6 bases and the V segment lost 4 bases, leaving 4 bases of the junction unmatched. This CDR3 is CASSSGGPAGELFF. DNA of the CDR3: TGTGCCAGCAGTTCGGGAGGGCCAGCCGGGGAGCTGTTTTTT. Full variable domain (missing parts from reference TRBV28 and TRBJ2-2): DVKVTQSSRYLVKRTGEKVFLECVQDMDHENMFWYRQDPGLGLRLIYFSYDVKMKEKGDIPEGYSVSREKKERFSLILESASTNQTSMYLCASSSGGPAGELFFGEGSRLTVL.

The chain carries TRBV5-5 and TRBJ1-2; tentative D call: TRBD1 (6 bases). V gave up 2 bases and J gave up 0 bases, with 20 bases separating them. The germline gives CDR1 SGHKS, CDR2 YYEKEE (reference sequence). The CDR3 spans 18 residues. CDR3: CASSFKLEGTLPNYGYTF. The DNA of the CDR3 is TGTGCCAGCAGCTTTAAACTTGAGGGGACACTCCCTAACTATGGCTACACCTTC.

The V call is TRBV5-1, the J call TRBJ2-6, with D maybe TRBD2 (5 bases). Between the trimmed V and J ends, which lost 10 bases and 3 bases, there was a span of 14 bases. CDR1 is SGHRS, CDR2 YFSETQ, per germline. The CDR3 has 14 amino acids. The CDR3 coding sequence is TGCGCCGCCGGGGAAGTTAGTGGGGCCAACGTCCTGACTTTC. Amino acids: CAAGEVSGANVLTF.

A single count supports this clone. V and J are TRBV6-1 and TRBJ1-1, with D perhaps TRBD1 (6 bases). Trimming stripped 6 bases from V and 1 base from J, with 15 bases between. The CDR3 covers 15 residues. Looked up from germline, CDR1 is MNHNS and CDR2 is SASEGT. The CDR3 spells CASRIQGTGNTEAFF. Written as DNA, the CDR3 is TGTGCCAGCAGGATACAGGGCACCGGGAACACTGAAGCTTTCTTT.

A few counts support this clone. The chain recombines TRBV29-1 with TRBJ1-2; 7 positions match TRBD1. V lost 0 bases to trimming and J lost 4 bases; unmatched junction nucleotides: 14. Germline V gene lookup returns CDR1 SQVTM and CDR2 ANQGSEA. The CDR3 loop spans 17 amino acids. In DNA, the CDR3 is TGCAGCGTTGAAGATCTCCCTCAGGGGGAACTTTTCTATGGCTACACCTTC. Translating it yields CSVEDLPQGELFYGYTF.

The table lists this clone with a few counts. The rearrangement joins TRBV30 to TRBJ2-3; D is possibly TRBD2 (6 bases). CDR1 and CDR2 (germline): GTSNPN, SVGIG (reference sequence). This CDR3 is built from 12 residues. Trimming removed 3 bases from V and 5 bases from J, with 9 bases in between. The CDR3 DNA is TGTGCCTGGAGCCGGGGAGGAGATACGCAGTATTTT. Encoded protein: CAWSRGGDTQYF.

This clone was picked up one time. The rearrangement joins TRBV7-2 to TRBJ2-5; D is ambiguous. Trimming took off 0 bases at V and 7 bases at J, with 6 bases between the two ends. The CDR3 contains 12 residues. CDR1 is SGHTA, CDR2 FQGNSA, per germline. The CDR3 region is CASSLARGTQYF. CDR3 DNA: TGTGCCAGCAGCTTAGCCCGCGGGACCCAGTACTTC.